This T cell receptor (beta chain) is from a study of T cells in localized non-small cell lung cancer. Worth noting for this clone: The antigen remains unidentified.

Study findings and constraints: Sequence data derive from only one tumor region, so heterogeneity remains possible. Longer overall survival was associated with a higher density of T cells in the blood. Uninvolved nearby lung showed the greatest T cell clonality, exceeding that found in tumor. Median approximately 61 top-100 tumor clones were shared with paired adjacent lung.

CDR1 MNHNS and CDR2 SASEGT come from the germline V gene. The CDR3 loop spans 17 amino acids. The V end was cut by 3 bases, the J end by 10 bases, with 25 bases between. Clones were sequenced by immunoSEQ multiplex PCR, and TCRdb holds only the in-frame ones, with some missing. The sample consists of 10,000 to 15,000 clones, 84% of them appearing once. The receptor was isolated from a male donor aged 60 or older with stage I squamous cell lung carcinoma. The chain combines TRBV6-1 with TRBJ1-3, with a tentative D call TRBD1 (5 bases). Material: peripheral blood, obtained before any cancer treatment. The CDR3 DNA sequence: TGTGCCAGCAGTGAGTCACCAGGGAACGTGGGGTTGATTACCATATATTTT. Residues: CASSESPGNVGLITIYF.